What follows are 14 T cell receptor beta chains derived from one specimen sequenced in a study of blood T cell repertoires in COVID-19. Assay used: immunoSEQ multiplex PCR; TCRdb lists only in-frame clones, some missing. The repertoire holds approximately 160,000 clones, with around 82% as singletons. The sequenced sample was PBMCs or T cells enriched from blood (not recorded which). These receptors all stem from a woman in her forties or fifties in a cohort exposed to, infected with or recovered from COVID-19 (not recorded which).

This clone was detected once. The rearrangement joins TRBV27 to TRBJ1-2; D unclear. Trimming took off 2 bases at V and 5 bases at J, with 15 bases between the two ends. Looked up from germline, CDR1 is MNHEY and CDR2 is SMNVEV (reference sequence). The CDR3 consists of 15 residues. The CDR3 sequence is CASSLGPLSHYGYTF. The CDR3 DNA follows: TGTGCCAGCAGTTTAGGTCCCCTCAGTCATTATGGCTACACCTTC.

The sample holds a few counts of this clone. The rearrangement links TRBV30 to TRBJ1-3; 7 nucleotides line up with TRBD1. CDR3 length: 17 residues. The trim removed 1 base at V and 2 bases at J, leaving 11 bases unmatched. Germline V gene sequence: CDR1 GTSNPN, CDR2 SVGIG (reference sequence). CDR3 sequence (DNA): TGTGCCTGGAGTGCTAGCTTAGGGACAGTAACTGGAAACACCATATATTTT. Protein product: CAWSASLGTVTGNTIYF.

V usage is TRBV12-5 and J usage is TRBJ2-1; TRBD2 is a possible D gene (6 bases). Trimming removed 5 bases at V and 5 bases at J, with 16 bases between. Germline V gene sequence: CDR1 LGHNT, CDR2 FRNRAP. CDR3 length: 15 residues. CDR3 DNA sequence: TGTGCTAGTGGTCGGGAGTTTAGCGCACACAATGAGCAGTTCTTC. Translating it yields CASGREFSAHNEQFF.

The CDR3 sequence is CASSPDRAYHEQYF. The CDR3 DNA follows: TGTGCCAGCAGCCCGGACAGGGCGTACCACGAGCAGTACTTC. The chain combines TRBV7-9 with TRBJ2-7; 8 bases agree with TRBD1. Trimming took 5 bases from V and 5 from J; bases not matched to a gene: 8. This CDR3 is built from 14 residues. Germline loops: CDR1 SEHNR, CDR2 FQNEAQ (reference sequence).

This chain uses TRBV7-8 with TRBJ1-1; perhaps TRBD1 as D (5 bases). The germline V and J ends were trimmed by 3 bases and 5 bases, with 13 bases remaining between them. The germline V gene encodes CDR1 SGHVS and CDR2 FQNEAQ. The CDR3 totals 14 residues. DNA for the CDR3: TGTGCCAGCAGCTTGGGTTACCGGGGGACTGAAGCTTTCTTT. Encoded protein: CASSLGYRGTEAFF.

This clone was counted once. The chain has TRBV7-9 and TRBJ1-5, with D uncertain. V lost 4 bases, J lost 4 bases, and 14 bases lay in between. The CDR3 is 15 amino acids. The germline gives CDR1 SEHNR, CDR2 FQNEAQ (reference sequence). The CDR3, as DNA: TGTGCCAGCAGCTCCTCTCTCCCCGGGAATCAGCCCCAGCATTTT. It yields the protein CASSSSLPGNQPQHF.

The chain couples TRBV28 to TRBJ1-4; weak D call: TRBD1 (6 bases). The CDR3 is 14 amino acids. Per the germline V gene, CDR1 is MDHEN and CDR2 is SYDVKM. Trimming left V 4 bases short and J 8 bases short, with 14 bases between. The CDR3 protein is CASSWGGAGEKLFF. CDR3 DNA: TGTGCCAGCAGTTGGGGGGGGGCTGGCGAAAAACTGTTTTTT.

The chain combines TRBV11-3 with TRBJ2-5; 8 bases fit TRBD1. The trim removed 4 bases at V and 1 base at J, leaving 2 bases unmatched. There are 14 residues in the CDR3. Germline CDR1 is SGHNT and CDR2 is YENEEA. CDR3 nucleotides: TGTGCCAGCAGCTCCGGGACAGGCCAAGAGACCCAGTACTTC. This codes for CASSSGTGQETQYF.

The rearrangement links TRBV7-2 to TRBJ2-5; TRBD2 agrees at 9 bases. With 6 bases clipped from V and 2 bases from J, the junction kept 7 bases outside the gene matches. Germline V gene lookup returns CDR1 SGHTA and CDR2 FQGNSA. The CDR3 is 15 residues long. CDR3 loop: CASRGGGGAQETQYF. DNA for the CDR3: TGTGCCAGCAGGGGCGGCGGGGGGGCGCAAGAGACCCAGTACTTC.

For the CDR3, the DNA is TGTGCCAGCAGCCCGACAGGCATGAACACTGAAGCTTTCTTT. This translates into CASSPTGMNTEAFF. The gene calls are TRBV11-2 and TRBJ1-1; D is possibly TRBD1 (6 bases). Deletions cut 5 bases from V and 0 bases from J, with 10 bases between. The germline V gene encodes CDR1 SGHAT and CDR2 FQNNGV. The CDR3 extends over 14 amino acids.

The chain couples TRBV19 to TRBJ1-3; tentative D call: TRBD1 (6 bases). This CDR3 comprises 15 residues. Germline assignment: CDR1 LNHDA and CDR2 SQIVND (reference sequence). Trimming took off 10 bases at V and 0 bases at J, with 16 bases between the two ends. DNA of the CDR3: TGTGCCACGATCCGGACAGCCACCTCTGGAAACACCATATATTTT. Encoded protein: CATIRTATSGNTIYF.

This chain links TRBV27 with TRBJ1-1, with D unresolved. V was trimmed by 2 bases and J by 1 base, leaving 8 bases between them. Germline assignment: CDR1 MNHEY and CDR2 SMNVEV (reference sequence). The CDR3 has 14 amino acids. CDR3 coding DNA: TGTGCCAGCAGTTTAGGAGTCCAGAACACTGAAGCTTTCTTT. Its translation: CASSLGVQNTEAFF.

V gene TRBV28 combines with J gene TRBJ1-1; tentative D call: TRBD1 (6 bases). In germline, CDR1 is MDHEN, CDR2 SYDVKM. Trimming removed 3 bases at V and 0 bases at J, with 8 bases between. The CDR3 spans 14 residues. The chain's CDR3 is CASSFQGLNTEAFF. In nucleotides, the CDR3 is TGTGCCAGCAGTTTCCAGGGGCTGAACACTGAAGCTTTCTTT.

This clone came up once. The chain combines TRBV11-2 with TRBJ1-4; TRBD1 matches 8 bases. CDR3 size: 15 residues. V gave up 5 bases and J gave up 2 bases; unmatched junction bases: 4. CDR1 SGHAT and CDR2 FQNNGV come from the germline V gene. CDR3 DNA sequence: TGTGCCAGCAGCACCCGACAGGGGACTAATGAAAAACTGTTTTTT. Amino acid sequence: CASSTRQGTNEKLFF.